This passage covers 9 T cell receptor beta chains from one sample sequenced in a study of T cell repertoires in cytomegalovirus infection. TCRdb re-analysed the reads in MiXCR, keeping a single row per CDR3 protein. This table has 350,000 to 550,000 distinct CDR3 sequences, roughly 31% appearing once. Sequencing input: PBMCs. Every receptor here comes from a human donor in good health (CMV status not recorded). Some clones in this sample may be carry-over from other donors' samples.

This clonotype was counted at least ten times. J is TRBJ1-3 and V is TRBV5-5; a weak D match, TRBD1 (6 bases). CDR3 length equals 15 residues. V dropped 3 bases and J dropped 0 bases, with 10 bases sitting between them. Looked up from germline, CDR1 is SGHKS and CDR2 is YYEKEE (reference sequence). CDR3 in amino acids: CASSWTAYSGNTIYF. In DNA form, the CDR3 reads TGTGCCAGCAGCTGGACAGCCTACTCTGGAAACACCATATATTTT.

This clonotype was counted only a few times. The genes are TRBV2 and TRBJ1-6, with D possibly being TRBD1 (6 bases). The germline CDR1 and CDR2 sequences are SNHLY and FYNNEI. Trimming shortened V by 10 bases and J by 6 bases, and 22 bases separated the two germline ends. The CDR3 covers 16 residues. This chain's CDR3 is CATRRERTASNSPLHF. The CDR3 DNA follows: TGTGCCACCCGCCGCGAGAGGACAGCGTCTAATTCACCCCTCCACTTT.

In the case of this clonotype: A read error may explain this, as a much larger clone is one base away. The V call is TRBV7-2, the J call TRBJ1-1, with D unclear. This CDR3 region has 15 residues. Trimming shortened V by 4 bases and J by 8 bases, and 20 bases separated the two germline ends. Germline loops: CDR1 SGHTA, CDR2 FQGNSA. CDR3: CASSSNSAFVEEAFF. The CDR3, as DNA: TGTGCCAGCAGCTCAAACTCGGCTTTTGTGGAAGAAGCTTTCTTT. Supplemented by reference TRBV7-2 and TRBJ1-1, the full variable domain reads GAGVSQSPSNKVTEKGKDVELRCDPISGHTALYWYRQSLGQGLEFLIYFQGNSAPDKSGLPSDRFSAERTGGSVSTLTIQRTQQEDSAVYLCASSSNSAFVEEAFFGQGTRLTVV.

CDR3 protein: CASSVGQAYGYTF. In DNA, the CDR3 is TGTGCCAGCAGCGTGGGACAGGCCTATGGCTACACCTTC. The chain uses TRBV5-4 and TRBJ1-2, with TRBD1 matching over 8 bases. The CDR3 spans 13 residues. Losses at the gene ends were 4 bases for V and 4 bases for J; bases not matched to a gene: 3. Germline V gene lookup returns CDR1 SGHNT and CDR2 YYREEE (reference sequence).

V gene TRBV20-1 combines with J gene TRBJ1-4; 8 nucleotides line up with TRBD1. After removal of 5 bases from V and 8 bases from J, the junction contained 16 bases not matched to a gene. In germline, CDR1 is DFQATT, CDR2 SNEGSKA (reference sequence). The CDR3 has 16 amino acids. In nucleotides, the CDR3 is TGCAGTGCTTTCCCAGCCGCCCGGGGACAGGAAGAAAAACTGTTTTTT. Protein: CSAFPAARGQEEKLFF.

This clonotype showed up many times. The chain joins TRBV7-2 to TRBJ1-1; D is undetermined. The V end lost 2 bases, the J end lost 8 bases, and 6 bases lay between the germline ends. The germline V gene encodes CDR1 SGHTA and CDR2 FQGNSA. This CDR3 region has 11 residues. The CDR3, as DNA: TGTGCCAGCAGCTTAAGCTCCGAAGCTTTCTTT. Its translation: CASSLSSEAFF.

This clonotype was seen more than once but under ten times. V usage is TRBV7-3 and J usage is TRBJ2-2; 11 bases agree with TRBD2. Germline CDR1 is SGHTA and CDR2 is FQGTGA. The CDR3 has 18 amino acids. V lost 1 base and J lost 3; bases outside the gene matches: 7. CDR3 DNA: TGTGCCAGCAGCTTAAAGCTAGCGGGGGGCCGGGACACCGGGGAGCTGTTTTTT. Translating it yields CASSLKLAGGRDTGELFF.

Notes on this clonotype: Lacking the conserved final phenylalanine or tryptophan, this CDR3 likely reflects a read error. The chain employs TRBV18 and TRBJ1-5; 8 bases line up with TRBD1. V lost 2 bases and J lost 3; bases outside the gene matches: 3. This CDR3 has 15 amino acids. CDR1 and CDR2 (germline): KGHSH, LQKENI. The CDR3 sequence is CASSPGQGFNQPQHG. The CDR3 DNA reads as TGTGCCAGCTCACCAGGACAGGGTTTCAATCAGCCCCAGCATGGT.

The chain carries TRBV5-1 and TRBJ1-3, with 9 bases lining up with TRBD1. The CDR3 consists of 17 residues. The germline V gene encodes CDR1 SGHRS and CDR2 YFSETQ. V shed 7 bases and J 0 bases; nucleotides not matched to a gene: 11. The CDR3 DNA is TGCGCCAGCCGACCGGGACAGGGATTGGTCTCTGGAAACACCATATATTTT. Protein product: CASRPGQGLVSGNTIYF.